This entry is about one T cell receptor beta chain. This record comes from a study of blood T cell repertoires in COVID-19. About the research overall: Donors in the United States, Italy and Spain gave samples during acute or convalescent COVID-19.

Some clones are missing from TCRdb's copy, which holds only in-frame ones; the method was immunoSEQ multiplex PCR. The sample yields about 120,000 clones, around 78% seen once. Deletions cut 4 bases from V and 8 bases from J, with 19 bases between. The germline CDR1 and CDR2 sequences are SGHRS and YFSETQ. CDR3 size: 15 residues. The clonotype was recovered from a young man with acute or convalescent COVID-19. The gene calls are TRBV5-1 and TRBJ2-1, with D possibly being TRBD2 (6 bases). Sequences were obtained from peripheral blood. The CDR3 nucleotides read TGCGCCAGCAGCCCACTGGACGGCGGGGCTGATGAGCAGTTCTTC. This codes for CASSPLDGGADEQFF.